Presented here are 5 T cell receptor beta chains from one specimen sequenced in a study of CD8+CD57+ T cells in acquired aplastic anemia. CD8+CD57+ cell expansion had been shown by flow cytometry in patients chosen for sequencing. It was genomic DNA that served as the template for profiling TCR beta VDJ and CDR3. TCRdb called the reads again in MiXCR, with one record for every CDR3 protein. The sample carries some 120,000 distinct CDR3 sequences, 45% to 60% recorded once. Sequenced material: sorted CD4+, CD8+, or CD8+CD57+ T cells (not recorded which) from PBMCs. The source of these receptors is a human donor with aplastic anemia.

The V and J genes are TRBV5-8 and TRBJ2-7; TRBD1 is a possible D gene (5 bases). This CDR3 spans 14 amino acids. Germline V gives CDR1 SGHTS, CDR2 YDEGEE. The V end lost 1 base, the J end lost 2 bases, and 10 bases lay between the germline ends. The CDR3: CASSLQGKAYEQYF. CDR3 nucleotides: TGTGCCAGCAGCTTGCAGGGTAAGGCCTACGAGCAGTACTTC.

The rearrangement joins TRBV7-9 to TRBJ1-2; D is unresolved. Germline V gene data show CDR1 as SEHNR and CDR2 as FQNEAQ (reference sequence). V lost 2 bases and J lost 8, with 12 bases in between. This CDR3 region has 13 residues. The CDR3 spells CASSLREGGGYTF. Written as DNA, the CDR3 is TGTGCCAGCAGCTTAAGGGAAGGCGGGGGCTACACCTTC.

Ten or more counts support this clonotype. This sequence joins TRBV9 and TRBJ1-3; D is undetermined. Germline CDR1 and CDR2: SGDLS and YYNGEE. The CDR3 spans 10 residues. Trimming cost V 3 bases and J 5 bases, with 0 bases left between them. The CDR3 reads CASSGNTIYF. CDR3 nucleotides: TGTGCCAGCAGCGGAAACACCATATATTTT.

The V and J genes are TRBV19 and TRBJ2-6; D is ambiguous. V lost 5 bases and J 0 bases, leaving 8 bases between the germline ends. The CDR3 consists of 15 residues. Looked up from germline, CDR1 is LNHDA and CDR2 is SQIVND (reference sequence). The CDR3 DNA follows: TGTGCCAGTAGTCAGCAGACCTCTGGGGCCAACGTCCTGACTTTC. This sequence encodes CASSQQTSGANVLTF.

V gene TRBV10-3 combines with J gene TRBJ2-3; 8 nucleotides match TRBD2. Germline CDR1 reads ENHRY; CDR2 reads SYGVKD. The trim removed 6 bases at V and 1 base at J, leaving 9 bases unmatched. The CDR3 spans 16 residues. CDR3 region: CAIRGGRGDRTDTQYF. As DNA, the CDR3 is TGTGCCATCAGGGGGGGGCGGGGGGATCGCACAGATACGCAGTATTTT.